The 24 T cell receptor beta chains given below trace back to one sample, sequenced in a study of blood T cell repertoires in COVID-19 (dated by TCRdb to the early 2020s). Library method: the immunoSEQ multiplex PCR assay. TCRdb carries this immuneACCESS record with in-frame sequences only. Its versions omit some clonotypes, under half of them owing to an unresolved V gene in the studies checked, with the rest unexplained. In this sample the table shows about 75,000 clones, roughly 86% of which occur a single time. Almost 6.5% of the sample is held by the ten biggest clonotypes. The sample consisted of peripheral blood. Every receptor here comes from a woman aged 50 to 60 with acute or convalescent COVID-19.

The J gene is TRBJ2-1, the V gene TRBV24-1; 15 positions match TRBD2. V lost 5 bases, J lost 4 bases, and 5 bases stayed unmatched. The CDR3 has 17 residues. From germline, CDR1 is KGHDR and CDR2 SFDVKD. The CDR3 region is CATSARTSGRGYNEQFF. The CDR3 region has the DNA TGTGCCACCAGTGCTCGGACTAGCGGGAGGGGTTACAATGAGCAGTTCTTC.

The CDR3 region has the DNA TGTGCCAGCCGTACAGGGATAGTTCAGCCCCAGCATTTT. This sequence encodes CASRTGIVQPQHF. The rearrangement uses TRBV28 and TRBJ1-5; D perhaps matches TRBD1 (6 bases). Germline V gives CDR1 MDHEN, CDR2 SYDVKM. The CDR3 spans 13 residues. V lost 8 bases and J 6 bases, leaving 14 bases between the germline ends.

V is TRBV24-1 and J is TRBJ1-1; D might be TRBD1 (6 bases). The germline V gene encodes CDR1 KGHDR and CDR2 SFDVKD. CDR3 length: 15 residues. The V end lost 7 bases, the J end lost 3 bases, and 17 bases lay between the germline ends. CDR3: CATRQTGASHTEAFF. DNA of the CDR3: TGTGCCACCAGGCAGACAGGCGCATCCCACACTGAAGCTTTCTTT.

The chain employs TRBV2 and TRBJ2-5; TRBD1 agrees at 7 bases. After removal of 5 bases from V and 0 bases from J, the junction contained 9 bases not matched to a gene. Germline V CDR1 and CDR2: SNHLY, FYNNEI. The CDR3 spans 16 residues. The CDR3 region is CASSLSRGRNQETQYF. CDR3 sequence (DNA): TGTGCCAGCAGTCTATCAAGGGGGCGCAACCAAGAGACCCAGTACTTC.

The gene calls are TRBV7-9 and TRBJ1-1; 10 nucleotides match TRBD1. J was trimmed by 3 bases and V by 5 bases; bases with no gene match: 9. This CDR3 comprises 16 residues. CDR1 SEHNR and CDR2 FQNEAQ come from the germline V gene (reference sequence). The CDR3 DNA reads as TGTGCCAGCAGCCCCGCCGGGACAGGGGTTGACACTGAAGCTTTCTTT. This encodes CASSPAGTGVDTEAFF.

This rearrangement joins TRBV14 to TRBJ1-4; unclear D gene. Per the germline V gene, CDR1 is SGHDN and CDR2 is FVKESK. Trimming removed 5 bases at V and 0 bases at J, with 7 bases between. This CDR3 contains 14 residues. In DNA, the CDR3 is TGTGCCAGCAGCTTCCGTACAACTAATGAAAAACTGTTTTTT. Amino acids: CASSFRTTNEKLFF.

The genes are TRBV19 and TRBJ1-5; D gene uncertain. This CDR3 is built from 17 residues. Trimming removed 10 bases from V and 1 base from J, with 23 bases in between. Germline-derived CDR1 and CDR2 are LNHDA and SQIVND (reference sequence). CDR3 loop: CATRRRVLLGSNQPQHF. CDR3 in DNA: TGTGCCACCCGTCGGCGGGTCCTTCTAGGGAGCAATCAGCCCCAGCATTTT.

This CDR3 reads CASMGRDRYYNEQFF. The CDR3 nucleotides read TGTGCCAGCATGGGAAGGGACAGATACTACAATGAGCAGTTCTTC. The chain links TRBV27 to TRBJ2-1; 7 bases map to TRBD1. The CDR3 extends over 15 amino acids. CDR1 is MNHEY and CDR2 is SMNVEV in the germline V gene (reference sequence). V trimming: 7 bases; J trimming: 3 bases; junction bases outside the gene matches: 9.

The chain recombines TRBV30 with TRBJ1-2; D possibly corresponds to TRBD1 (6 bases). The CDR3 sequence is 14 residues long. In germline, CDR1 is GTSNPN, CDR2 SVGIG (reference sequence). V was shortened by 1 base and J by 8 bases, with 17 bases between the two germline ends. The CDR3 sequence is CAWSETRGWGGYTF. As DNA, the CDR3 is TGTGCCTGGAGTGAAACCAGGGGATGGGGCGGCTACACCTTC.

This chain links TRBV6-1 with TRBJ1-1; tentative D call: TRBD1 (5 bases). CDR3 length: 17 residues. V was pared by 1 base and J by 1 base, with 16 bases between. Germline V gene sequence: CDR1 MNHNS, CDR2 SASEGT. CDR3 DNA sequence: TGTGCCAGCAGTGAAGTAGTTAACAGGATGGGGAACACTGAAGCTTTCTTT. This encodes CASSEVVNRMGNTEAFF.

The V gene is TRBV12-5, the J gene TRBJ2-3; D call uncertain. The V gene's germline CDR1 is LGHNT and CDR2 FRNRAP. This CDR3 has 15 residues. Trimming took 6 bases from V and 6 from J, leaving 19 bases between them. CDR3 sequence: CASGTSTKSRDTQYF. CDR3 DNA: TGTGCTAGTGGCACTTCGACCAAGAGCAGGGATACGCAGTATTTT. The whole variable domain, remainder taken from reference TRBV12-5 and TRBJ2-3, is DARVTQTPRHKVTEMGQEVTMRCQPILGHNTVFWYRQTMMQGLELLAYFRNRAPLDDSGMPKDRFSAEMPDATLATLKIQPSEPRDSAVYFCASGTSTKSRDTQYFGPGTRLTVL.

In DNA form, the CDR3 reads TGTGCCAGCAGCCCTGGATATGGAGACTATGGCTACACCTTC. Its translation: CASSPGYGDYGYTF. The chain employs TRBV3-1 (or the pseudogene TRBV3-2) and TRBJ1-2; D gene uncertain. The ends were cut back, 4 bases at V and 3 bases at J, with 12 bases in the middle. The CDR3 consists of 14 residues. Germline lookup yields CDR1 LGHDT and CDR2 YNNKEL (reference sequence).

The V and J genes are TRBV6-4 and TRBJ1-6; 9 bases fit TRBD1. CDR3 length: 13 residues. In germline, CDR1 is MRHNA, CDR2 SNTAGT. Germline trimming cut 6 bases from V and 7 bases from J; bases unmatched to any gene: 1. In nucleotides, the CDR3 is TGTGCCAGCAGAGGACAGGGGAATTCACCCCTCCACTTT. This translates into CASRGQGNSPLHF.

The V call is TRBV27, the J call TRBJ2-5; TRBD1 aligns across 12 bases. The germline V gene has CDR1 MNHEY and CDR2 SMNVEV (reference sequence). Losses at the gene ends were 5 bases for V and 6 bases for J; bases not matched to a gene: 7. The CDR3 consists of 15 residues. CDR3 DNA sequence: TGTGCCAGCAGTCGGGACAGGGGGCTGGCAAAGACCCAGTACTTC. This gives the protein CASSRDRGLAKTQYF.

The rearrangement joins TRBV7-8 to TRBJ1-4; no firm D call. Germline V gives CDR1 SGHVS, CDR2 FQNEAQ. CDR3 length: 11 amino acids. V was clipped by 8 bases and J by 8 bases, with 9 bases between them. CDR3 sequence: CASALGEKLFF. The CDR3 DNA is TGTGCCAGCGCCTTGGGCGAAAAACTGTTTTTT. The full variable domain, its missing parts supplied by reference TRBV7-8 and TRBJ1-4, is GAGVSQSPRYKVAKRGQDVALRCDPISGHVSLFWYQQALGQGPEFLTYFQNEAQLDKSGLPSDRFFAERPEGSVSTLKIQRTQQEDSAVYLCASALGEKLFFGSGTQLSVL.

The chain recombines TRBV28 with TRBJ1-6, with D perhaps matching TRBD1 (5 bases). The CDR3 totals 17 residues. V was cut by 7 bases and J by 9 bases, with 25 bases left in between. Germline values: CDR1 MDHEN, CDR2 SYDVKM. CDR3 in amino acids: CASTLQGFPIPSSPLHF. The CDR3 region has the DNA TGTGCCAGCACCCTGCAGGGTTTTCCCATCCCATCTTCACCCCTCCACTTT.

This rearrangement joins TRBV4-1 to TRBJ2-3; 9 bases align to TRBD2. Germline V gene sequence: CDR1 MGHRA, CDR2 YSYEKL. V lost 0 bases, J lost 6 bases, and 7 bases stayed unmatched. This CDR3 spans 16 amino acids. The CDR3 bases are TGCGCCAGCAGCCAAGATCCAGCGGGGGGCTGGGATACGCAGTATTTT. Residues: CASSQDPAGGWDTQYF.

This rearrangement joins TRBV4-1 to TRBJ2-4; perhaps TRBD2 as D (5 bases). Germline CDR1 and CDR2: MGHRA and YSYEKL. The CDR3 length is 15 residues. Trimming stripped 0 bases from V and 9 bases from J, with 15 bases between. The DNA of the CDR3 is TGCGCCAGCAGCCAAGAAGCCAAAGAGGGAGCCATTCAGTACTTC. The encoded protein is CASSQEAKEGAIQYF.

A single count supports this clone. The V and J genes are TRBV11-2 and TRBJ1-1, with 8 bases identical to TRBD1. Germline values: CDR1 SGHAT, CDR2 FQNNGV. CDR3 length equals 15 residues. V lost 5 bases and J lost 2; bases outside the gene matches: 7. CDR3 sequence (DNA): TGTGCCAGCAGCCCGGACAGGGATTATAACACTGAAGCTTTCTTT. Translated, it gives CASSPDRDYNTEAFF.

The gene calls are TRBV9 and TRBJ2-7; the D gene is possibly TRBD1 (6 bases). CDR1 and CDR2 from the germline V gene are SGDLS and YYNGEE. V was trimmed by 0 bases and J by 6 bases, leaving 13 bases between them. CDR3 size: 14 residues. The CDR3 sequence is CASSVDVGAFEQYF. In DNA, the CDR3 is TGTGCCAGCAGCGTAGACGTGGGGGCCTTCGAGCAGTACTTC. The full variable domain, its missing parts supplied by reference TRBV9 and TRBJ2-7, is DSGVTQTPKHLITATGQRVTLRCSPRSGDLSVYWYQQSLDQGLQFLIQYYNGEERAKGNILERFSAQQFPDLHSELNLSSLELGDSALYFCASSVDVGAFEQYFGPGTRLTVT.

The chain employs TRBV7-2 and TRBJ1-2; D gene unclear. The CDR3 is made up of 15 amino acids. Trimming left V 1 base short and J 2 bases short, with 11 bases between. Germline values: CDR1 SGHTA, CDR2 FQGNSA. The CDR3 sequence is CASSLDLHGNYGYTF. In DNA form, the CDR3 reads TGTGCCAGCAGCTTAGATTTGCACGGGAACTATGGCTACACCTTC.

The chain is built from TRBV7-3 and TRBJ2-3; TRBD2 agrees at 7 bases. J gave up 2 bases and V 2 bases, and 7 bases lay outside the gene matches. CDR1 SGHTA and CDR2 FQGTGA come from the germline V gene. CDR3 length equals 16 residues. Written as DNA, the CDR3 is TGTGCCAGCAGCTTAGGGGCGGGAGTAATCACAGATACGCAGTATTTT. It encodes CASSLGAGVITDTQYF.

The chain couples TRBV5-1 to TRBJ1-1, with D possibly TRBD1 on 6 matching bases. V lost 0 bases to trimming and J lost 0 bases, with 12 bases between them. Germline V gene lookup returns CDR1 SGHRS and CDR2 YFSETQ. This CDR3 is 16 amino acids long. The CDR3 loop reads CASSLDPAGVNTEAFF. The CDR3 DNA sequence: TGCGCCAGCAGCTTGGATCCGGCAGGGGTGAACACTGAAGCTTTCTTT.

The rearrangement uses TRBV7-9 and TRBJ2-3; TRBD1 agrees at 9 bases. This CDR3 spans 15 amino acids. V was clipped by 3 bases and J by 5 bases; unmatched bases: 6. The V gene's germline CDR1 is SEHNR and CDR2 FQNEAQ (reference sequence). The CDR3 sequence: CASSLTGQGQDTQYF. CDR3 nucleotides: TGTGCCAGCAGCTTGACGGGACAGGGTCAAGATACGCAGTATTTT. Variable domain in full (rest from reference TRBV7-9 and TRBJ2-3): DTGVSQNPRHKITKRGQNVTFRCDPISEHNRLYWYRQTLGQGPEFLTYFQNEAQLEKSRLLSDRFSAERPKGSFSTLEIQRTEQGDSAMYLCASSLTGQGQDTQYFGPGTRLTVL.